This T cell receptor beta chain was documented in a study of cytomegalovirus exposure and HLA in healthy donors. Broader study findings: Later analysis associated a missense DCLRE1C variant with TCR beta V- and J-gene trimming.

Both 60 Vbeta primers and 13 Jbeta primers went into the PCR. Sequencing used immunoSEQ multiplex PCR; TCRdb keeps in-frame clones, though not all of them. There are approximately 50,000 clones in the sample, with about a sixth held by the top ten. Nominally healthy donors provided the samples, though records likely missed some immune exposures. Between the trimmed V and J ends, which lost 1 base and 10 bases, there was a span of 11 bases. The CDR3 has 14 residues. Germline lookup yields CDR1 LGHNA and CDR2 YNFKEQ. Concerning this clone itself: Antigen specificity is unknown.

The rearrangement joins TRBV4-2 to TRBJ1-6, with a possible D match to TRBD1 (6 bases). The specimen sequenced was PBMCs. This clonotype was obtained from a male donor in good health and CMV-seronegative. As DNA, the CDR3 is TGTGCCAGCAGCCAAGCCTCAGGGGAATCACCCCTCCACTTT. It yields the protein CASSQASGESPLHF.